The sequence of this T cell receptor beta chain was determined in a study of identical twins. Whole-study findings and limits: Cord blood beta clonotypes present at high abundance carried fewer insertions; no such pattern appeared in memory repertoires. Excess low generation probability was seen in twin-shared out-of-frame alpha sequences.

With 3 bases clipped from V and 2 bases from J, the junction kept 3 bases outside the gene matches. The germline V gene encodes CDR1 DFQATT and CDR2 SNEGSKA (reference sequence). The CDR3 has 13 amino acids. TCRdb re-analysed the 5' RACE reads in MiXCR, keeping a single row per CDR3 protein. The sample carries roughly 1.6 million distinct CDR3 sequences, around 33% recorded once. Regarding this clonotype: Its specificity is not known.

The sequence derives from a newborn girl in good health. This chain connects TRBV20-1 to TRBJ2-7; 8 bases line up with TRBD2. The sample was cord blood. The CDR3, as DNA: TGCAGTGCTAGTATGCGGGGGGCCTACGAGCAGTACTTC. This sequence encodes CSASMRGAYEQYF.